This is a list of T cell receptor beta chains from one sample in a study of blood T cells in healthy people across ages. Via MiXCR, TCRdb re-called the 5' RACE reads, giving one row per CDR3 protein. The sample lists over 750,000 distinct CDR3 sequences, just under 25% seen once, with around 9.2% in the top ten. This sample was shared with a second study, whose subject was T cells of mothers and their children.

Sequenced: blood. These receptors were taken from a boy aged 5 to 17 in good health. The CDR3 runs from the conserved cysteine through the conserved F or W. Each record gives: clone size, J gene, D gene, V gene, CDR3 DNA, CDR3 protein. The D gene is left open where the match is weak. Size is omitted from some rows. Given values are once, few, many or a class for expanded clones.

few | TRBJ2-7 | - | TRBV6-6 | TGTGCCAGCAGCCTCGGGACACCTCCCCAGCAGCACTTC | CASSLGTPPQQHF
- | TRBJ2-2 | TRBD2 | TRBV7-2 | TGTGCCAGCAGCACCGAGGGACTAGCGGACAACACCGGGGAGCTGTTTTTT | CASSTEGLADNTGELFF
- | TRBJ2-7 | TRBD1 | TRBV6-5 | TGTGCCAGCAGACTTTCCGGACAGGACTCCTACGAGCAGTACTTC | CASRLSGQDSYEQYF
few | TRBJ2-1 | - | TRBV10-3 | TGTGCCATCAGTGGCTACTACAATGAGCAGTTCTTC | CAISGYYNEQFF
- | TRBJ2-5 | TRBD2 | TRBV4-1 | TGCGCCAGCAGCCCTCAGACTAGCGGGCCTTACCAAGAGACCCAGTACTTC | CASSPQTSGPYQETQYF
many | TRBJ1-5 | - | TRBV6-2/TRBV6-3 | TGTGCCAGCAGTTCGGTAGGGGGTGATCAGCCCCAGCATTTT | CASSSVGGDQPQHF
few | TRBJ2-1 | TRBD2 | TRBV5-1 | TGCGCCAGCAGCCATCTGGGGACTAGCGGGAGCCCCCCCTACAATGAGCAGTTCTTC | CASSHLGTSGSPPYNEQFF
- | TRBJ1-2 | - | TRBV7-9 | TGTGCCAGCAGCTCCCTTGAGGGGGGCTACACCTTC | CASSSLEGGYTF
- | TRBJ2-5 | - | TRBV5-1 | TGCGCCAGCAGCTTCGAATGGTTCCAAGAGACCCAGTACTTC | CASSFEWFQETQYF
few | TRBJ2-7 | - | TRBV28 | TGTGCCAGCAGCAGCTGGGGGGACCCCTACGAGCAGTACTTC | CASSSWGDPYEQYF
few | TRBJ1-2 | TRBD1 | TRBV5-1 | TGCGCCAGCAGCCAAGACAGGGCGAATGGCTACACCTTC | CASSQDRANGYTF
- | TRBJ1-2 | TRBD1 | TRBV11-2 | TGTGCCAGCAGCTCATTAAGGGACGGGACAGCCTATGGCTACACCTTC | CASSSLRDGTAYGYTF
- | TRBJ1-1 | - | TRBV7-8 | TGTGCCAGCAGCCTAATCTTGGGATACGCAGCTTTCTTT | CASSLILGYAAFF
few | TRBJ1-3 | TRBD1 | TRBV9 | TGTGCCAGCAGCGTACCGAAGGGGACAGGGGACTCTGGAAACACCATATATTTT | CASSVPKGTGDSGNTIYF
- | TRBJ2-7 | TRBD2 | TRBV5-1 | TGCGCCAGCAGAACTAGCGGGAACTCCTACGAGCAGTACTTC | CASRTSGNSYEQYF
few | TRBJ1-2 | - | TRBV3-1 | TGTGCCAGCAGCGGACAGTTTTCTAACTATGGCTACACCTTC | CASSGQFSNYGYTF
- | TRBJ2-7 | TRBD1 | TRBV12-3/TRBV12-4 | TGTGCCAGCAGTTTTCTCCGTTTGCGACAGGGGGTATACGAGCAGTACTTC | CASSFLRLRQGVYEQYF
- | TRBJ2-3 | TRBD2 | TRBV6-4 | TGTGCCAGCAGCCCCACTAGCGAGCTAACTTCAGATACGCAGTATTTT | CASSPTSELTSDTQYF
- | TRBJ1-1 | - | TRBV6-2/TRBV6-3 | TGTGCCAGCAGTTACGTGACAGCTCGGAACACTGAAGCTTTCTTT | CASSYVTARNTEAFF
- | TRBJ2-5 | - | TRBV20-1 | TGCAGTGCTAGAAATACAGGGTTCACGGAGCAGTACTTC | CSARNTGFTEQYF
- | TRBJ2-1 | TRBD2 | TRBV12-3/TRBV12-4 | TGTGCCAGCAGTCTGGGGACTAGCGGGCCGTCCTACAATGAGCAGTTCTTC | CASSLGTSGPSYNEQFF
- | TRBJ2-5 | - | TRBV5-4 | TGTGCCAGCAGCGCCCCCCCTGGGATGGCCCAGTACTTC | CASSAPPGMAQYF
few | TRBJ1-4 | - | TRBV29-1 | TGCAGCGCCGCCGGGGGAAATGAAAAACTGTTTTTT | CSAAGGNEKLFF
few | TRBJ2-7 | TRBD2 | TRBV20-1 | TGCAGTGCTTTCCCCACAGGGCTAGCGGGCTACGAGCAGTACTTC | CSAFPTGLAGYEQYF
- | TRBJ2-7 | - | TRBV7-2 | TGTGCCAGCAGCAAAGGACCCCTCTACGAGCAGTACTTC | CASSKGPLYEQYF
- | TRBJ1-1 | - | TRBV4-3 | TGCGCCAGCAGCCAAGAGAGACGGGACACTGAAGCTTCCTTT | CASSQERRDTEASF
few | TRBJ2-5 | - | TRBV9 | TGTGCCAGCAGCCCGAGTGGGACACTACAAGAGACCCAGTACTTC | CASSPSGTLQETQYF
- | TRBJ2-2 | - | TRBV11-2 | TGTGCCAGCAGTATGACGGGGGGCCAGAACACCGGGGAGCTGTTTTTT | CASSMTGGQNTGELFF
- | TRBJ1-2 | TRBD1 | TRBV29-1 | TGCAGCGTCGCACAGGGGGCGTTCGGTGGCTACACCTTC | CSVAQGAFGGYTF